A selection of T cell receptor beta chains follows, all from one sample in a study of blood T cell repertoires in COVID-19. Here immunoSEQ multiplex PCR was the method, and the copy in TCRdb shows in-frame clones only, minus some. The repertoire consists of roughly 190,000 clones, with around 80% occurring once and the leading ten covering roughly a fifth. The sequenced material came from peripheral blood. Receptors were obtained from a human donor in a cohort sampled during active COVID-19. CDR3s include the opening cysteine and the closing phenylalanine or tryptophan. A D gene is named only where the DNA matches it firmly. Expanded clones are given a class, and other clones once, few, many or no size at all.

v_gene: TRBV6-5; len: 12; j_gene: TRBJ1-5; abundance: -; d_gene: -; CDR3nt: TGTGCCAGCAGACGGGACAATCAGCCCCAGCATTTT; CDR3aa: CASRRDNQPQHF
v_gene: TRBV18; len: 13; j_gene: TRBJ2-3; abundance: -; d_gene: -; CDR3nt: TGTGCCAGCTCACCCCTGTCCACAGATACGCAGTATTTT; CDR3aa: CASSPLSTDTQYF
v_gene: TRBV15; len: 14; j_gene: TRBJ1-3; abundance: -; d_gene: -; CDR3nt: TGTGCCACCAGCAGAGAACTTAGGGGGAACACCATATATTTT; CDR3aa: CATSRELRGNTIYF
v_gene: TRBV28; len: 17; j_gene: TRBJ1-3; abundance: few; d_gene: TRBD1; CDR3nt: TGTGCCAGCAGTTCGCCGTGGGACAGGCGCTCTGGAAACACCATATATTTT; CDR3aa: CASSSPWDRRSGNTIYF
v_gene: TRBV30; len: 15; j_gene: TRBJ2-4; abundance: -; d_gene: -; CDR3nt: TGTGCCTGGAGTAGAAGGGGAATTGTTCGGAACATTCAGTACTTC; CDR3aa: CAWSRRGIVRNIQYF
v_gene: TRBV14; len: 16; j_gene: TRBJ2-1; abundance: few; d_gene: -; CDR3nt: TGTGCCAGCAGCCAAGATCGAGGGCAGTTCTACAATGAGCAGTTCTTC; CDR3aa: CASSQDRGQFYNEQFF
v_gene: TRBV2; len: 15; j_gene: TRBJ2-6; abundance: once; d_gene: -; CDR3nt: TGTGCCAGCACCATCGACGCGGTCGGGGCCAACGTCCTGACTTTC; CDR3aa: CASTIDAVGANVLTF
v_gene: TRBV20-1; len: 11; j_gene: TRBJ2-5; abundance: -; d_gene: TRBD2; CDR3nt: TGCAGTGCTGGGACTAGCCAGACCCAGTACTTC; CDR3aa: CSAGTSQTQYF
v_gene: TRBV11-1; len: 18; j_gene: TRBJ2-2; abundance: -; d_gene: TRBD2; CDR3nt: TGTGCCAGCAGCTTAGCACAGTTAGCGGGAGGACGCACCGGGGAGCTGTTTTTT; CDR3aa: CASSLAQLAGGRTGELFF
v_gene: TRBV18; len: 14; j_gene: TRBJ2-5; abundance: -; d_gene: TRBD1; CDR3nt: TGTGCCAGCTCACCATCCGCAGGGGGCCAGACCCAGTACTTC; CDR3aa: CASSPSAGGQTQYF
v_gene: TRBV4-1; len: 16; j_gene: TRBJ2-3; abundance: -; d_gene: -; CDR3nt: TGCGCCAGCAGCATAGGGGCTAGAGAGGAGACAGATACGCAGTATTTT; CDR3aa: CASSIGAREETDTQYF
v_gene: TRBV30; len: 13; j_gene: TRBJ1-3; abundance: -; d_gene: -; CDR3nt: TGTGCCTGGAGTCGGGGATCTGGAAACACCATATATTTT; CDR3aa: CAWSRGSGNTIYF
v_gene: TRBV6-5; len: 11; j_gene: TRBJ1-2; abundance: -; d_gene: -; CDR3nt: TGTGCTATCCTAAAGGAGGATGGCTACACCTTC; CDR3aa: CAILKEDGYTF
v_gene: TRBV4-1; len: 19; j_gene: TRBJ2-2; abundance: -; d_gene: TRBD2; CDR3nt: TGCGCCAGCAGCCAAGGGGGTGGGCTAGCGGGAGGTTGGACCGGGGAGCTGTTTTTT; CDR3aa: CASSQGGGLAGGWTGELFF
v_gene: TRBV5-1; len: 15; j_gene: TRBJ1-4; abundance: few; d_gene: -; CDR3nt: TGCGCCAGCAGCTTACAAACCGCAACTAATGAAAAACTGTTTTTT; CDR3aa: CASSLQTATNEKLFF
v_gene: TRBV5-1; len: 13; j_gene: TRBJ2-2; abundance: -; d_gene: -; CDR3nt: TGCGCCACCCAGGGGAGTATCACCGGGGAGCTGTTTTTT; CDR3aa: CATQGSITGELFF